Here is one T cell receptor (beta chain) with its context. The antigen is unknown. Data came from immunoSEQ multiplex PCR; TCRdb stores just in-frame clones and leaves some out. The repertoire holds around 50,000 clones, with about four fifths as singletons. This sample is part of a study of OX40 agonist ivuxolimab in advanced cancers. Overall study results and limits: Circulating CD4+ and CD8+ T cells showed clonal expansion by week 6 at 0.1 to 3.0 mg/kg. Some of the lowest clonal expansion was seen in partial responders at 0.1-3.0 mg/kg.

Germline values: CDR1 SGHRS, CDR2 YFSETQ. Trimming pared 2 bases from V and 1 base from J, leaving 6 bases between. The CDR3 runs to 13 residues. Blood draws occurred at baseline, cycle 4 day 1, and cycle 7 day 1. The source material was CD4+ or CD8+ T cells sorted from blood, sampled in a trial of the OX40 agonist ivuxolimab. The TCR comes from an adult with an advanced solid tumor such as melanoma, head and neck, liver or kidney cancer. V gene TRBV5-1 combines with J gene TRBJ1-1; D gene unclear. CDR3 protein: CASSLGANTEAFF. In nucleotides, the CDR3 is TGCGCCAGCAGCTTAGGTGCGAACACTGAAGCTTTCTTT.